The 19 T cell receptor beta chains in this list originate from one sample, sequenced in a study of beta chain features in type 1 diabetes. Study-level results: Within each of all four CD4+ subsets, Type 1 diabetes patients had TCRB CDR3s that were moderately but significantly shorter.

As every portion of the isolated RNA was reverse transcribed, the sequencing read expressed TCRB transcripts. Sequenced by immunoSEQ multiplex PCR; TCRdb stores in-frame clones only, minus some. The sample consists of hundreds of thousands of clones, roughly 12% of them appearing once. Antigen specificity for these receptors is unknown. Sequencing was performed on naive CD4+ T cells from blood. Receptors originate from a man aged 18 to 30 with type 1 diabetes.

This clone was found a few times. The CDR3 loop is CASSQASLASTDTQYF. CDR3 sequence (DNA): TGCGCCAGCAGCCAAGCGTCTCTGGCGAGTACAGATACGCAGTATTTT. V is TRBV4-1 and J is TRBJ2-3; no definite D call. The CDR3 has 16 amino acids. Trimming took 1 base from V and 3 from J, leaving 14 bases between them. Per the germline V gene, CDR1 is MGHRA and CDR2 is YSYEKL.

This clone was recorded a few times. The J gene is TRBJ1-1, the V gene TRBV2, with D uncertain. Trimming took 6 bases from V and 4 from J, leaving 6 bases between them. The CDR3 spans 11 residues. In germline, CDR1 is SNHLY, CDR2 FYNNEI. As DNA, the CDR3 is TGTGCCAGCAGCCGGGCCACTGAAGCTTTCTTT. It specifies CASSRATEAFF.

This clone occurred a few times. This chain uses TRBV5-1 with TRBJ2-1; D is unresolved. The germline V gene has CDR1 SGHRS and CDR2 YFSETQ. The CDR3 is made up of 16 amino acids. Deletions cut 0 bases from V and 9 bases from J, with 19 bases between. The CDR3 region has the DNA TGCGCCAGCAGCTTGGAAGCCGATCCATCTTCTGGTGAGCAGTTCTTC. It codes for CASSLEADPSSGEQFF.

The chain has TRBV4-2 and TRBJ2-3, with D possibly TRBD2 on 7 matching bases. The CDR3 sequence is 15 residues long. In germline, CDR1 is LGHNA, CDR2 YNFKEQ. V lost 2 bases to trimming and J lost 3 bases, with 12 bases between them. The CDR3 protein is CASSQNGGPTDTQYF. CDR3 nucleotide sequence: TGTGCCAGCAGCCAAAACGGGGGGCCGACAGATACGCAGTATTTT.

The chain links TRBV21-1 to TRBJ2-7; TRBD2 is the table's D call and was not checked against the DNA. TRBV21-1 is given as a pseudogene. This CDR3 contains 14 residues. CDR3 bases: TGTGCCAGCAGCAGGCGGCCTCAATCCTACGAGCAGTACTTC. It codes for CASSRRPQSYEQYF.

This sequence joins TRBV6-6 and TRBJ2-1; perhaps D is TRBD1 or TRBD2 (6 bases each). From germline, CDR1 is MNHNY and CDR2 SVGAGI (reference sequence). The CDR3 is 13 amino acids. V was cut by 0 bases and J by 9 bases, with 9 bases left in between. The CDR3 region is CASSYSGGREQFF. CDR3 nucleotides: TGTGCCAGCAGTTACTCAGGGGGGCGTGAGCAGTTCTTC.

This clone was recorded a few times. The chain couples TRBV11-2 to TRBJ1-4; tentatively, D is TRBD1 (5 bases). Trimming took off 4 bases at V and 5 bases at J, with 14 bases between the two ends. The CDR3 consists of 15 residues. Germline loops: CDR1 SGHAT, CDR2 FQNNGV. The CDR3, as DNA: TGTGCCAGCAGCTCGCAGGGCCAGTTGAATGAAAAACTGTTTTTT. Protein sequence: CASSSQGQLNEKLFF.

This clone was seen a few times. The CDR3 coding sequence is TGCGCCAGCAGCCCGCTTTCTAGTCTCGTTGGCTACACCTTC. This sequence encodes CASSPLSSLVGYTF. The rearrangement uses TRBV4-1 and TRBJ1-2; D ambiguous. Germline assignment: CDR1 MGHRA and CDR2 YSYEKL. This CDR3 is 14 amino acids long. The ends were cut back, 4 bases at V and 7 bases at J, with 16 bases in the middle.

The chain combines TRBV5-1 with TRBJ2-3; 7 bases agree with TRBD1. This CDR3 region has 12 residues. J was trimmed by 6 bases and V by 7 bases; bases with no gene match: 5. CDR1 is SGHRS, CDR2 YFSETQ, per germline. CDR3 sequence: CASHETGDTQYF. The DNA of the CDR3 is TGCGCCAGCCACGAGACAGGGGATACGCAGTATTTT. The complete variable domain, with remaining parts taken from reference TRBV5-1 and TRBJ2-3, reads KAGVTQTPRYLIKTRGQQVTLSCSPISGHRSVSWYQQTPGQGLQFLFEYFSETQRNKGNFPGRFSGRQFSNSRSEMNVSTLELGDSALYLCASHETGDTQYFGPGTRLTVL.

There are a few counts of this clone. This chain uses TRBV5-1 with TRBJ1-2; the D is unclear. The length of the CDR3 is 13 residues. Trimming stripped 2 bases from V and 2 bases from J, with 7 bases between. Germline V lookup: CDR1 SGHRS, CDR2 YFSETQ. The CDR3 bases are TGCGCCAGCAGCTTTAGCCGGAACTATGGCTACACCTTC. It is translated as CASSFSRNYGYTF.

This sequence joins TRBV7-9 and TRBJ2-7; D remains unclear. Trimming stripped 2 bases from V and 0 bases from J, with 20 bases between. The CDR3 sequence is 18 residues long. Germline V gives CDR1 SEHNR, CDR2 FQNEAQ (reference sequence). CDR3 residues: CASSLKGSLPLSSYEQYF. In DNA form, the CDR3 reads TGTGCCAGCAGCTTAAAAGGTTCCCTTCCCCTTAGCTCCTACGAGCAGTACTTC.

The gene calls are TRBV14 and TRBJ1-1; a weak D match, TRBD1 (6 bases). The germline V gene encodes CDR1 SGHDN and CDR2 FVKESK. The CDR3 is 12 amino acids. Trimming stripped 1 base from V and 12 bases from J, with 12 bases between. CDR3 region: CASSQAQGSTFF. DNA for the CDR3: TGTGCCAGCAGCCAAGCGCAGGGGTCGACTTTCTTT.

The table lists this clone with a count of one. The rearrangement links TRBV7-3 to TRBJ2-3; D unclear. Germline values: CDR1 SGHTA, CDR2 FQGTGA. Trimming took off 6 bases at V and 5 bases at J, with 12 bases between the two ends. The CDR3 contains 13 residues. The CDR3 reads CASSQRPGDTQYF. The CDR3 nucleotides read TGTGCCAGCAGTCAACGCCCGGGAGATACGCAGTATTTT.

Only a few counts were recorded for this clone. This chain uses TRBV9 with TRBJ2-3; the D is unclear. The germline V and J ends were trimmed by 3 bases and 6 bases, with 17 bases remaining between them. Germline V lookup: CDR1 SGDLS, CDR2 YYNGEE. The CDR3 has 15 amino acids. The CDR3 sequence is CASSASLGPADTQYF. For the CDR3, the DNA is TGTGCCAGCAGCGCGTCCCTAGGCCCGGCGGATACGCAGTATTTT.

This clone was recorded a few times. The CDR3 nucleotides read TGTGCCAGCAGCGTAAAGACAGGGCCCACTCCCCAGGAGGGCTACACCTTC. As protein: CASSVKTGPTPQEGYTF. J is TRBJ1-2 and V is TRBV9; TRBD1 agrees at 7 bases. The CDR3 length is 17 residues. J gave up 8 bases and V 1 base, and 17 bases lay outside the gene matches. The germline V gene has CDR1 SGDLS and CDR2 YYNGEE.

This clone has only a few counts. The chain combines TRBV18 with TRBJ1-1, with 12 bases lining up with TRBD1. The V segment lost 3 bases and the J segment 11 bases; nucleotides outside the gene matches: 10. In germline, CDR1 is KGHSH, CDR2 LQKENI. The CDR3 sequence is 15 residues long. The CDR3 DNA reads TGTGCCAGCTCACCCGGGACAGGGGGCGAGCGGAAGGCTTTCTTT. Amino acid sequence: CASSPGTGGERKAFF.

The rearrangement joins TRBV7-9 to TRBJ2-1, with D possibly being TRBD2 (5 bases). The germline gives CDR1 SEHNR, CDR2 FQNEAQ (reference sequence). This CDR3 contains 15 residues. V was clipped by 4 bases and J by 3 bases, with 13 bases between them. CDR3: CASSSITGSYNEQFF. In nucleotides, the CDR3 is TGTGCCAGCAGCTCTATAACGGGAAGCTACAATGAGCAGTTCTTC.

This clone was observed a few times. The chain uses TRBV4-1 and TRBJ1-1, with 7 bases identical to TRBD1. Germline V gene data show CDR1 as MGHRA and CDR2 as YSYEKL. CDR3 length: 16 amino acids. Trimming removed 3 bases from V and 1 base from J; junction bases left unmatched: 8. CDR3 residues: CASSQERGQENTEAFF. Here the CDR3 DNA reads TGCGCCAGCAGCCAGGAGAGAGGACAGGAGAACACTGAAGCTTTCTTT.

The V gene is TRBV5-4, the J gene TRBJ1-1; TRBD1 is a possible D gene (6 bases). Germline values: CDR1 SGHNT, CDR2 YYREEE (reference sequence). This CDR3 has 15 residues. Trimming cost V 4 bases and J 1 base, with 14 bases left between them. CDR3 nucleotides: TGTGCCAGCAGCGGCCAGGACAGAGCGAACACTGAAGCTTTCTTT. Its protein product is CASSGQDRANTEAFF.